This TCR beta chain was profiled in a study of T-cell memory formation after mild COVID-19. Study details: TCR clusters mostly belonged to single donors.

Regarding the study as a whole: CD4+ clones that contracted lay mainly in CM and EM; CD8+ ones lay in EMRA.

This clonotype was counted many times. Its specificity is unknown. Amplification by 5'RACE using constant-segment primers produced TCR alpha and TCR beta cDNA libraries that carried sample barcodes and UMIs. TCRdb used MiXCR to reprocess the 5' RACE reads, holding one entry per CDR3 protein. The table has 120,000 to 150,000 distinct CDR3 sequences, 15% to 20% seen once; the top ten hold around 2.4%. Germline values: CDR1 SGHRS, CDR2 YFSETQ. There are 15 residues in the CDR3. Trimming took off 0 bases at V and 3 bases at J, with 10 bases between the two ends. This sequence joins TRBV5-1 and TRBJ2-1; the D is unclear. The receptor's source is an adult woman who had mild COVID-19 (a few samples of this study predate the infection). Cell type and time point are not known. The source material was PBMCs or a T cell subset sorted from them (not recorded which). CDR3 residues: CASSLASTLYNEQFF. Here the CDR3 DNA reads TGCGCCAGCAGCTTGGCCAGTACCCTCTACAATGAGCAGTTCTTC.